This T cell receptor beta chain was sequenced during a study of blood T cells in healthy people across ages. The authors ran a second PCR of 7 to 11 cycles using a sample-barcoded 5' primer and a J-beta primer mix. TCRdb redid the calling of the 5' RACE reads with MiXCR, one entry per CDR3 protein. The repertoire holds some 800,000 distinct CDR3 sequences, approximately 44% seen once, with approximately 20% in the top ten. Germline V lookup: CDR1 DFQATT, CDR2 SNEGSKA (reference sequence). This CDR3 has 13 residues. Trimming cost V 6 bases and J 3 bases, with 12 bases left between them. The chain recombines TRBV20-1 with TRBJ1-5, with D possibly TRBD1 on 6 matching bases. This clonotype originated in a man in his 60s in good health. Sequenced: blood. As DNA, the CDR3 is TGCAGTGCCCCGGGACAACACAATCAGCCCCAGCATTTT. Its protein product is CSAPGQHNQPQHF.